Sequencing of this T cell receptor (beta chain) was carried out in a study of PD-L1 blockade in urothelial cancer listed by TCRdb under 2017. In terms of the full investigation: Every patient began therapy in about 2014 and was given atezolizumab 1,200 mg intravenously every 3 weeks. About 90% of the roughly 30 patients were identified as males with urothelial cancer of bladder origin, and a prior smoking history was reported by 18 of 29 patients. Patients had an ECOG performance status of 0 or 1 and had received between 0 and 3 prior chemotherapy regimens. Blood samples were analyzed at 3 weeks after treatment start (second dose) and at 6 weeks after treatment start. Blood samples yielded a median of roughly 140,000 T cells and around 83,000 unique TCRs, with median clonality around 0.084. The study was an exploratory multi-omic analysis of somatic, immune and clinical correlates of response to PD-L1 blockade with atezolizumab in urothelial cancer. Pretreatment tumor samples and matched peripheral blood, collected serially before and after atezolizumab treatment, underwent TCR sequencing. Durable clinical benefit was defined as a progression-free survival longer than 6 months, and TCR features were additionally tested against progression-free survival and overall survival. In the same patients, whole exome sequencing and RNA sequencing of pretreatment tumors were performed in addition to TCR sequencing. Durable clinical benefit was achieved by nine patients and was not achieved by 20 patients. Just over 28 patients had pretreatment blood TCR-seq, approximately 24 had at least one posttreatment blood collection, and approximately 24 had tumor TCR-seq. Here is what the overall study found, with its caveats: Improved progression-free and overall survival was associated with having pretreatment peripheral blood TCR clonality below the median. Because of the small sample size (n ≈ 29) and the many exploratory analyses performed, the results are intended to be regarded as hypothesis-generating. Patients with durable benefit showed greater expansion of tumor-associated TCR clones in peripheral blood 3 weeks after starting treatment (n ≈ 21, p = 0.022).

V has 11 bases trimmed and J has 2 bases trimmed; junction bases matching no gene number 2. Reading the germline V gene gives CDR1 ENHRY and CDR2 SYGVKD. Measured from the cysteine to the phenylalanine, the CDR3 is 13 residues long. The read is trimmed to its CDR3 DNA, 39 bases read in frame from base 1. In the paper's terms, the time point label means: pretreatment peripheral blood. The cohort included 29 patients with locally advanced or metastatic urothelial carcinoma who were treated at Memorial Sloan Kettering on a trial protocol. Peripheral blood mononuclear cells were collected pretreatment and during treatment, with between 1 and 8 total time points obtained per patient. The Qiagen DNeasy Blood extraction kit was used to purify genomic DNA from total PBMCs and tumor samples. PBMCs were collected pretreatment and during treatment and were isolated and stored as previously described. As for this clone: Its antigen is currently not known. The sample holds no much larger clone one base away, and base qualities are not on file.

Synthetic TCR analog templates were spiked into each PCR to estimate absolute template abundance from read counts. Using the immunoSEQ assay, TCRbeta CDR3 regions were amplified from genomic DNA with bias-controlled V and J gene primers. Sequencing of rearranged TCRbeta segments was performed at approximately 20X coverage. The authors processed their data as follows. Clustering was used to correct sequencing errors, and CDR3s were annotated against IMGT so that V, D and J genes could be assigned. Only productive TCRbeta rearrangements were used in downstream analyses, excluding out-of-frame or stop-codon sequences. Clonality was calculated as one minus the Shannon entropy normalized by the log of the number of unique productive sequences. Fisher's exact test with Benjamini-Hochberg correction, using a cutoff of adjusted p below 0.01, was how clones that differed between time points or between blood and tumor were identified. TCRdb carries this immuneACCESS record with in-frame sequences only. Its versions omit some clonotypes, under half of them owing to an unresolved V gene in the studies checked, with the rest unexplained. D and trimming come from the DNA, and the V and J calls and clone size come from that table. The table for this sample lists about 74,000 clones; 75% to 90% of them were counted only once. The ten most abundant clones make up approximately 4.5% of the sample.

The receptor chain draws on TRBV10-3 and TRBJ2-6; 8 junctional bases match TRBD1. The sequence derives from a man between 70 and 80 years old with urothelial cancer. The sample was PBMCs, taken around atezolizumab (anti-PD-L1) treatment. The nucleotide sequence is given as TGTGCCGCACAGGGGGCTGGGGCCAACGTCCTGACTTTC. This sequence encodes CAAQGAGANVLTF.